The 25 T cell receptor beta chains given below trace back to one sample, sequenced in a study of blood T cell repertoires in COVID-19. Data came from immunoSEQ multiplex PCR; TCRdb stores just in-frame clones and leaves some out. The sample shows tens of thousands of clones, about 83% of them seen only once. The sequencing input was peripheral blood. These receptor sequences come from a man aged 50 to 60 with acute or convalescent COVID-19.

J is TRBJ2-7 and V is TRBV7-9, with TRBD2 matching over 10 bases. Germline trimming cut 1 base from V and 2 bases from J; bases unmatched to any gene: 11. CDR1 is SEHNR, CDR2 FQNEAQ, per germline (reference sequence). There are 18 residues in the CDR3. CDR3 region: CASSLERGSGGQTYEQYF. The CDR3 nucleotides are TGTGCCAGCAGCTTAGAAAGGGGTAGCGGGGGGCAGACCTACGAGCAGTACTTC.

The chain couples TRBV12-3 or TRBV12-4 to TRBJ1-1; TRBD1 might be the D (6 bases). The length of the CDR3 is 13 residues. V was shortened by 6 bases and J by 4 bases, with 12 bases between the two germline ends. CDR3 coding DNA: TGTGCCAGCAGCTCGGCGGGGGCCACTGAAGCTTTCTTT. Amino acids: CASSSAGATEAFF.

The genes are TRBV19 and TRBJ1-5, with D tentatively TRBD1 (5 bases). With 7 bases removed from V and 6 bases from J, the gap between germline ends came to 16 bases. Germline-derived CDR1 and CDR2 are LNHDA and SQIVND (reference sequence). This CDR3 is built from 14 residues. CDR3 sequence reads: CASIRLAGGQPQHF. The CDR3 DNA reads TGTGCCAGTATTCGCCTCGCGGGGGGTCAGCCCCAGCATTTT.

V gene TRBV4-2 combines with J gene TRBJ1-4, with a possible D match to TRBD1 (5 bases). V lost 4 bases, J lost 6 bases, and 15 bases lay in between. Germline V gene lookup returns CDR1 LGHNA and CDR2 YNFKEQ. The CDR3 spans 15 residues. The CDR3: CASSPTGREDEKLFF. Written as DNA, the CDR3 is TGTGCCAGCAGCCCCACAGGCAGGGAGGATGAAAAACTGTTTTTT.

The chain joins TRBV4-1 to TRBJ2-2, with 7 bases lining up with TRBD2. With 0 bases clipped from V and 5 bases from J, the junction kept 12 bases outside the gene matches. Germline V gives CDR1 MGHRA, CDR2 YSYEKL. The CDR3 runs 18 residues. The CDR3 is CASSQDRAGDIRTGELFF. The CDR3 DNA sequence: TGCGCCAGCAGCCAAGATAGGGCGGGGGATATACGGACCGGGGAGCTGTTTTTT.

The count of this clone is one. The rearrangement links TRBV5-6 to TRBJ2-2, with D possibly TRBD2 on 7 matching bases. Germline-derived CDR1 and CDR2 are SGHDT and YYEEEE. The CDR3 is 15 residues long. Deletions cut 0 bases from V and 7 bases from J, with 13 bases between. The CDR3 bases are TGTGCCAGCAGCTTGGTCGGGGGGCATAACGGGGAGCTGTTTTTT. Translation: CASSLVGGHNGELFF.

There are a few counts of this clone. The V call is TRBV5-1, the J call TRBJ1-1; tentatively, D is TRBD1 (5 bases). Per germline, CDR1 SGHRS and CDR2 YFSETQ. This CDR3 region has 15 residues. Trimming stripped 7 bases from V and 7 bases from J, with 23 bases between. As DNA, the CDR3 is TGCGCCAGCGCGGCAGGGCCTTACAAAGAAGGTGAAGCTTTCTTT. This gives the protein CASAAGPYKEGEAFF. Full variable domain (missing parts from reference TRBV5-1 and TRBJ1-1): KAGVTQTPRYLIKTRGQQVTLSCSPISGHRSVSWYQQTPGQGLQFLFEYFSETQRNKGNFPGRFSGRQFSNSRSEMNVSTLELGDSALYLCASAAGPYKEGEAFFGQGTRLTVV.

This clone showed up just a few times. V gene TRBV4-3 combines with J gene TRBJ1-1; 7 bases align to TRBD1. The V segment lost 3 bases and the J segment 8 bases; nucleotides outside the gene matches: 6. CDR1 is LGHNA, CDR2 YSLEER, per germline. There are 13 residues in the CDR3. DNA for the CDR3: TGCGCCAGCAGCCAGCTACAGGGGAAGGAAGCTTTCTTT. Translated: CASSQLQGKEAFF.

The chain carries TRBV14 and TRBJ1-1; 7 bases align to TRBD1. The CDR3 sequence is 14 residues long. CDR1 and CDR2 from the germline V gene are SGHDN and FVKESK. The ends lost 3 bases at V and 4 bases at J; junction bases unmatched: 5. In DNA form, the CDR3 reads TGTGCCAGCAGCCAGGGACAGCTGTTCACTGAAGCTTTCTTT. It encodes CASSQGQLFTEAFF.

This chain joins TRBV30 and TRBJ1-1; D might be TRBD1 (6 bases). Germline lookup yields CDR1 GTSNPN and CDR2 SVGIG (reference sequence). The CDR3 contains 15 residues. The V end was cut by 5 bases, the J end by 0 bases, with 16 bases between. The CDR3 loop is CAWENRDLMNTEAFF. The CDR3 region has the DNA TGTGCCTGGGAAAACAGGGACCTCATGAACACTGAAGCTTTCTTT.

The chain uses TRBV9 and TRBJ2-3; 9 bases align to TRBD2. CDR1 and CDR2 (germline): SGDLS, YYNGEE. J lost 2 bases, V lost 3 bases, and 7 bases had no gene match. The CDR3 spans 16 residues. The CDR3: CASSALAGYNTDTQYF. CDR3 coding DNA: TGTGCCAGCAGCGCGCTAGCGGGGTATAACACAGATACGCAGTATTTT.

The chain recombines TRBV28 with TRBJ1-5; D not certain. Germline V gene data show CDR1 as MDHEN and CDR2 as SYDVKM. Trimming removed 3 bases at V and 4 bases at J, with 7 bases between. The CDR3 length is 13 residues. The CDR3 sequence is CASSFWQNQPQHF. CDR3 DNA sequence: TGTGCCAGCAGTTTTTGGCAAAATCAGCCCCAGCATTTT.

The chain joins TRBV6-2 or TRBV6-3 to TRBJ1-5, with 8 bases lining up with TRBD1. The V gene's germline CDR1 is MNHEY and CDR2 SVGEGT. J was trimmed by 6 bases and V by 2 bases; bases with no gene match: 12. This CDR3 has 17 amino acids. The CDR3 sequence is CASSYPRGGTGFQPQHF. The CDR3 DNA sequence: TGTGCCAGCAGTTACCCTCGCGGCGGGACAGGCTTTCAGCCCCAGCATTTT.

The V call is TRBV7-9, the J call TRBJ2-5; 8 bases match TRBD1. CDR3 size: 15 residues. In germline, CDR1 is SEHNR, CDR2 FQNEAQ (reference sequence). The J segment lost 1 base and the V segment lost 5 bases, leaving 6 bases of the junction unmatched. The CDR3 is CASSLTDRGQETQYF. CDR3 in DNA: TGTGCCAGCAGCCTAACCGACAGGGGCCAAGAGACCCAGTACTTC. Filled out from reference TRBV7-9 and TRBJ2-5, the complete variable domain reads DTGVSQNPRHKITKRGQNVTFRCDPISEHNRLYWYRQTLGQGPEFLTYFQNEAQLEKSRLLSDRFSAERPKGSFSTLEIQRTEQGDSAMYLCASSLTDRGQETQYFGPGTRLLVL.

The chain combines TRBV7-2 with TRBJ1-5, with D possibly being TRBD1 (5 bases). V lost 5 bases, J lost 3 bases, and 11 bases lay in between. Germline CDR1 reads SGHTA; CDR2 reads FQGNSA. The CDR3 runs to 14 residues. CDR3 coding DNA: TGTGCCAGCAGCCCTGACAGATTCAATCAGCCCCAGCATTTT. Protein: CASSPDRFNQPQHF.

This chain links TRBV7-2 with TRBJ2-2; TRBD1 might be the D (6 bases). Germline CDR1 SGHTA, CDR2 FQGNSA. V was cut by 5 bases and J by 7 bases, with 17 bases left in between. The CDR3 runs 15 residues. CDR3 in amino acids: CASSHTGPWGGELFF. Written as DNA, the CDR3 is TGTGCCAGCAGCCACACAGGGCCTTGGGGCGGGGAGCTGTTTTTT.

The chain uses TRBV19 and TRBJ2-1; 7 bases agree with TRBD2. V lost 6 bases, J lost 10 bases, and 6 bases stayed unmatched. The CDR3 totals 12 residues. Germline CDR1 LNHDA, CDR2 SQIVND (reference sequence). The CDR3 here is CASRSGGTEQFF. CDR3 DNA: TGTGCCAGTAGGTCGGGAGGAACCGAGCAGTTCTTC.

The chain is built from TRBV6-5 and TRBJ2-7; 7 nucleotides agree with TRBD1. The CDR3 covers 13 residues. Germline CDR1 and CDR2: MNHEY and SVGAGI. V shed 4 bases and J 4 bases; nucleotides not matched to a gene: 4. As DNA, the CDR3 is TGTGCCAGCAGTTTATACAGGGGTTACGAGCAGTACTTC. Translating gives CASSLYRGYEQYF.

This rearrangement joins TRBV6-2 or TRBV6-3 to TRBJ2-2; 8 bases line up with TRBD1. The germline CDR1 and CDR2 sequences are MNHEY and SVGEGT. J lost 2 bases, V lost 5 bases, and 16 bases had no gene match. This CDR3 is 19 amino acids long. CDR3 loop: CASSHRDRSLWTNTGELFF. CDR3 DNA sequence: TGTGCCAGCAGTCACCGGGACAGGAGCCTTTGGACAAACACCGGGGAGCTGTTTTTT.

This chain uses TRBV11-2 with TRBJ1-3; TRBD1 aligns across 7 bases. V shed 7 bases, J shed 2 bases, and the junction held 2 bases outside the gene matches. CDR1 is SGHAT, CDR2 FQNNGV, per germline. The CDR3 spans 13 residues. This chain's CDR3 is CASKQGPGNTIYF. The CDR3 nucleotides read TGTGCCAGCAAACAGGGGCCTGGAAACACCATATATTTT.

This clone is medium-sized in the sample. The V gene is TRBV11-2, the J gene TRBJ2-1; 7 bases map to TRBD1. This CDR3 is built from 14 residues. Trimming removed 5 bases from V and 8 bases from J; junction bases left unmatched: 9. Germline-derived CDR1 and CDR2 are SGHAT and FQNNGV. CDR3 in DNA: TGTGCCAGCAGCCAGCGGACAGGCATTGATGAGCAGTTCTTC. This gives the protein CASSQRTGIDEQFF.

CDR3: CASSQEQGRVTEAFF. The CDR3 bases are TGTGCCAGCAGCCAAGAACAGGGGCGGGTCACTGAAGCTTTCTTT. The chain joins TRBV3-1 (or the pseudogene TRBV3-2) to TRBJ1-1; 7 bases are a match to TRBD1. The CDR3 loop spans 15 amino acids. CDR1 and CDR2 from the germline V gene are LGHDT and YNNKEL (reference sequence). V lost 0 bases, J lost 4 bases, and 5 bases stayed unmatched.

CDR3 sequence (DNA): TGTGCCAGCAGTTCGGGTGTTAATCAGCCCCAGCATTTT. Residues: CASSSGVNQPQHF. The J gene is TRBJ1-5, the V gene TRBV11-2; no definite D call. Trimming took off 6 bases at V and 4 bases at J, with 10 bases between the two ends. From germline, CDR1 is SGHAT and CDR2 FQNNGV. CDR3 length equals 13 residues.

The chain carries TRBV6-5 and TRBJ2-3, with D unresolved. Germline V gene data show CDR1 as MNHEY and CDR2 as SVGAGI. With 6 bases removed from V and 1 base from J, the gap between germline ends came to 8 bases. The CDR3 sequence is 13 residues long. CDR3 in amino acids: CASSKGGTDTQYF. Written as DNA, the CDR3 is TGTGCCAGCAGCAAAGGAGGCACAGATACGCAGTATTTT.

The CDR3 nucleotides read TGTGCCACCAGTGACAACCCGGGACAGGGGGACGGCGGGGAGCTGTTTTTT. This gives the protein CATSDNPGQGDGGELFF. The rearrangement uses TRBV24-1 and TRBJ2-2; TRBD1 aligns across 11 bases. There are 17 residues in the CDR3. The germline V gene encodes CDR1 KGHDR and CDR2 SFDVKD. J was trimmed by 7 bases and V by 4 bases; bases with no gene match: 10.